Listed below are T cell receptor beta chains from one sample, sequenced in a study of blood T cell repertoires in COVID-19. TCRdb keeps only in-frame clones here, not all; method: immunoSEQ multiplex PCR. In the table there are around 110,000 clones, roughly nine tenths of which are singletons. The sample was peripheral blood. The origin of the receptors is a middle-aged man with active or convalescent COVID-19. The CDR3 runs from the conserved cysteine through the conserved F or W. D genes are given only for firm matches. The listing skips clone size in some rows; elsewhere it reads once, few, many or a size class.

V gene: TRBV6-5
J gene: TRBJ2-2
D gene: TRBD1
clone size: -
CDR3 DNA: TGTGCCAGCAGAAGGACAGGGGTCGGGGAGCTGTTTTTT
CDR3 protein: CASRRTGVGELFF

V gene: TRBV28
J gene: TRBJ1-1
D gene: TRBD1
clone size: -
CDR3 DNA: TGTGCCAGCAGTTCCTGGACAGGGGGCACTGAAGCTTTCTTT
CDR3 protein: CASSSWTGGTEAFF

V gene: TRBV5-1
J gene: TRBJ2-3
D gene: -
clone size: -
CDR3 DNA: TGCGCCAGCAGCGGCTTTGGGCCAGATACGCAGTATTTT
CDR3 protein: CASSGFGPDTQYF

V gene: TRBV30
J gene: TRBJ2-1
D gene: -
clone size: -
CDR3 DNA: TGTGCCTCGGCGGTCTACAATGAGCAGTTCTTC
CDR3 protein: CASAVYNEQFF

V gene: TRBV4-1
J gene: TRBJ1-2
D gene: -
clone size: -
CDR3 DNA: TGCGCCAGCAGCTCCCGCGGGATTTATGGCTACACCTTC
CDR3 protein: CASSSRGIYGYTF

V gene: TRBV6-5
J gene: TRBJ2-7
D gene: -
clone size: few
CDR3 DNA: TGTGCCAGCAGTTACTCGAGAGGCTACGAGCAGTACTTC
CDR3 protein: CASSYSRGYEQYF

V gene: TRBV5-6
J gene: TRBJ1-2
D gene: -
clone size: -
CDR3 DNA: TGTGCCAGCAGCGTATCCGGGGCAGGGGTATATGGCTACACCTTC
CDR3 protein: CASSVSGAGVYGYTF

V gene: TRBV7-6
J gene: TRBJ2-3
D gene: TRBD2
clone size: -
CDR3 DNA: TGTGCCAGCAGCTTGACTAGCGGGCCCACAGATACGCAGTATTTT
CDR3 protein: CASSLTSGPTDTQYF

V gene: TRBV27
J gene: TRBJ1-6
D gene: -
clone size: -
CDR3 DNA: TGTGCCAGCAGTTTATCAGGGGTTTATTCACCCCTCCACTTT
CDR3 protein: CASSLSGVYSPLHF

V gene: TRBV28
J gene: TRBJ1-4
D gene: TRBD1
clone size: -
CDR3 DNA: TGTGCCATCTCAAGTGGGACAGTTAATGAAAAACTGTTTTTT
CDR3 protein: CAISSGTVNEKLFF

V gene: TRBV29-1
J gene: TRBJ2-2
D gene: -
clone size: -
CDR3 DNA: TGCAGCGGTGGGACTGGGACCGGGGAGCTGTTTTTT
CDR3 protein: CSGGTGTGELFF

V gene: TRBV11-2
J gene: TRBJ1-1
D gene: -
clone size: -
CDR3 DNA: TGTGCCAGCAGCTTTGTTAGAGCTTTCTTT
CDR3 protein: CASSFVRAFF

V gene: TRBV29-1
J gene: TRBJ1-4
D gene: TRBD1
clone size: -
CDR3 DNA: TGCAGCGTTGGGGGGACAGGAAGCGGAAAACTGTTTTTT
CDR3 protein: CSVGGTGSGKLFF

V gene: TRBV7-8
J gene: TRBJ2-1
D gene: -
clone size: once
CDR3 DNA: TGTGCCAGCAGCTCTCAACTCCCAGGGTCCAATGAGCAGTTCTTC
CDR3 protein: CASSSQLPGSNEQFF